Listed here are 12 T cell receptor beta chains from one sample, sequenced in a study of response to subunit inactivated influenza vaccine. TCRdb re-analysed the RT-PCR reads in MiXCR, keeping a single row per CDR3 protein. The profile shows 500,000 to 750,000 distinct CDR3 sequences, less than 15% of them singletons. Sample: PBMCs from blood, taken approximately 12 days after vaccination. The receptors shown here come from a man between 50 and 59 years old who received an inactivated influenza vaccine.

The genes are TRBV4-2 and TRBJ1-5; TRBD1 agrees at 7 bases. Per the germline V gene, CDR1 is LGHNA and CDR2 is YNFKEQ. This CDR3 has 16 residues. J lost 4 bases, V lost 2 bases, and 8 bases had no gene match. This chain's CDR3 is CASSQRDSPSNQPQHF. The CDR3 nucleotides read TGTGCCAGCAGCCAACGGGACAGCCCTTCTAATCAGCCCCAGCATTTT.

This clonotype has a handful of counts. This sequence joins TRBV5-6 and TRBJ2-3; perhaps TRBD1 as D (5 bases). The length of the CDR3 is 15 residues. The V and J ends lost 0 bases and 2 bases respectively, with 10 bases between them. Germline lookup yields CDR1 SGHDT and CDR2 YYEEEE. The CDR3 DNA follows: TGTGCCAGCAGCTTGGCTGGGGCCAACACAGATACGCAGTATTTT. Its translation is CASSLAGANTDTQYF.

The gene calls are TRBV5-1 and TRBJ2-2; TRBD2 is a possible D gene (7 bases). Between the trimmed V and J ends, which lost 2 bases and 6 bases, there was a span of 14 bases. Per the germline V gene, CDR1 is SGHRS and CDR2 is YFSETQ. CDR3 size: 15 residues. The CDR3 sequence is CASSLQGGVAGELFF. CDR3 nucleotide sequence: TGCGCCAGCAGCTTACAGGGAGGGGTCGCCGGGGAGCTGTTTTTT.

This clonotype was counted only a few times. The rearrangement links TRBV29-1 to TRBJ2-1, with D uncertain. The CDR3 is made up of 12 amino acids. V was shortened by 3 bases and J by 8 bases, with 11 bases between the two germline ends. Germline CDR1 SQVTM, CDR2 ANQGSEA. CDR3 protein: CSVEWPVDEQFF. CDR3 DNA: TGCAGCGTTGAGTGGCCAGTCGATGAGCAGTTCTTC.

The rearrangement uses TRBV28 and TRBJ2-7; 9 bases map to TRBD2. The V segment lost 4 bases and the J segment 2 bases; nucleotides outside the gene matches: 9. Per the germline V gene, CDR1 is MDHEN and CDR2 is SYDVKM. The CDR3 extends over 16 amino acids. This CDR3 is CASSWGSGSITYEQYF. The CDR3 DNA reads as TGTGCCAGCAGTTGGGGTAGCGGGAGTATCACCTACGAGCAGTACTTC.

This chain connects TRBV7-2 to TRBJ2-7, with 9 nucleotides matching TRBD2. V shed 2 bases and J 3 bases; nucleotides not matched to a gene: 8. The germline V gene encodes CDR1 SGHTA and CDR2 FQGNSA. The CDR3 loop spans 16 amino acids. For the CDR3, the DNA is TGTGCCAGCAGCTTAACTAGCGGGTATCCGAGCTACGAGCAGTACTTC. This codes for CASSLTSGYPSYEQYF.

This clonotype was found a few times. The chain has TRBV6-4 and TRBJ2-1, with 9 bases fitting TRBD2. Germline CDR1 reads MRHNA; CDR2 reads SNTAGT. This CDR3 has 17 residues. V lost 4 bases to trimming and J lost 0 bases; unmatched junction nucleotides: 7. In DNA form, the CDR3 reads TGTGCCAGCAGTGTGGGTAGCGGGGGAAGCTCCTACAATGAGCAGTTCTTC. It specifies CASSVGSGGSSYNEQFF.

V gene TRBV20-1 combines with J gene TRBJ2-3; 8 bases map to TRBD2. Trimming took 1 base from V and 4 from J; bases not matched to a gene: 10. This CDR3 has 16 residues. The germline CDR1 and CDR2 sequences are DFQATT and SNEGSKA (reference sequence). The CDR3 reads CSARGLGLAFADTQYF. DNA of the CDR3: TGCAGTGCTAGAGGTCTAGGACTAGCATTTGCAGATACGCAGTATTTT.

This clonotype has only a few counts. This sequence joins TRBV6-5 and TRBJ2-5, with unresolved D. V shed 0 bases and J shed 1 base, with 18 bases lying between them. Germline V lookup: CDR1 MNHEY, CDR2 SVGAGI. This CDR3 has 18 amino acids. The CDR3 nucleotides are TGTGCCAGCAGTTACTCGCCCCGTACCGACAAGATCCAAGAGACCCAGTACTTC. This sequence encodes CASSYSPRTDKIQETQYF.

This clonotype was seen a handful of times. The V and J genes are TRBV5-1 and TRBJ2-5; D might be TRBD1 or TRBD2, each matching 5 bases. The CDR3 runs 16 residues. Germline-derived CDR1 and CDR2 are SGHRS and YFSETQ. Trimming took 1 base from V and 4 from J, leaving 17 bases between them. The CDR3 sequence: CASSLSGGTMIETQYF. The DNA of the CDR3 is TGCGCCAGCAGCTTGAGTGGGGGTACTATGATAGAGACCCAGTACTTC.

The CDR3 protein is CSARKALAYEQYF. In nucleotides, the CDR3 is TGCAGTGCTAGGAAGGCCTTGGCCTACGAGCAGTACTTC. This chain links TRBV20-1 with TRBJ2-7; no clear D. The CDR3 runs 13 residues. Trimming removed 3 bases from V and 2 bases from J, with 11 bases in between. Germline V gene sequence: CDR1 DFQATT, CDR2 SNEGSKA (reference sequence).

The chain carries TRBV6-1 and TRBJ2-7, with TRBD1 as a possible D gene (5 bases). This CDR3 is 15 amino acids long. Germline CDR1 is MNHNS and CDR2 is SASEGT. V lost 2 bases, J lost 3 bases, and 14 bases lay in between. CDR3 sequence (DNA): TGTGCCAGCAGTGAATTCCAGGGATTCAGCTACGAGCAGTACTTC. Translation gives CASSEFQGFSYEQYF.